This TCR beta chain was observed in a study of blood T cells in healthy people across ages (dated by TCRdb to 2014 to 2015). Background for the entire study: In model experiments, roughly one uniquely barcoded TCR beta cDNA molecule per two T cells was captured by template switching. The study analyzed two additional independent replicas of 1 million unique cDNA reads from the same blood draw for two donors, one aged 18 to 30 and one aged 80 or older. To avoid experimental bias, donors of different ages were distributed randomly across sequencing lanes. To track age-related changes in TCR beta repertoire diversity, the study relied on deep sequencing normalized with unique cDNA molecular identifiers. Four age groups were formed from the donors: young (average roughly 15 years), middle-aged (just under 40), aged (roughly 56) and long-lived (more than 75).

Trimming removed 7 bases from V and 4 bases from J, leaving 26 bases between the germline ends. The cysteine opens and the phenylalanine closes a CDR3 of 18 amino acids. Only the CDR3 DNA stays, 54 bases, in frame from base 1. This clonotype was seen more than once but under ten times. What this receptor recognizes is not known. It has no much larger one-base neighbor in the sample; base qualities were not kept. The method was 5' RACE. The sequencer listed for this sample is Illumina HiSeq 2500. A second PCR of roughly 7 to 11 cycles was performed with a sample-barcoded 5' primer and a J-beta primer mix. A template-switch 5' adaptor carrying 12 random nucleotides introduced a unique molecular identifier onto each TCR beta cDNA molecule. At least 2.5 million CDR3-containing paired-end reads were obtained from each sample. The Mint cDNA synthesis kit, primed by a TRBC-specific oligonucleotide, was used to synthesize first-strand cDNA from all RNA. Following uracil-DNA glycosylase treatment, all cDNA underwent a first 18-cycle PCR with the universal primers M1SS and BC2_uni_R. The original pipeline was this. For normalization, 1 million high-quality reads, each with a distinct molecular identifier, were randomly selected from each sample. Instead of being binned into consensus sequences, reads with shared molecular identifiers were discarded. MiTCR, with a Q25 quality threshold and the strictest error-elimination algorithm, was used for CDR3 identification, clonotype clustering and error correction. A nonparametric unseen species model with Euler transformation was used to estimate a lower bound on total TCR beta diversity. TCRdb trimmed public reads at Q25 via fastp, called clones via MiXCR and kept in-frame beta chains. Each entry is one CDR3 protein sequence, shown with its most common DNA and genes. TCRdb, rather than the study authors, made the V and J calls. Across this sample there are some 710,000 distinct CDR3 sequences, with about 20% seen only once. About 22% of the sample goes to the ten largest clones.

Beyond this particular receptor, the publication reports: A strong correlation was found between observed TCR beta diversity and the percentage of naive T cells measured by flow cytometry. Donor CMV infection status was unknown, potentially confounding age-related changes in expanded clonotypes. Estimates of total diversity based on one million sequenced T cells were considered lower bounds and underestimates. Observed TCR beta diversity per million T cells fell roughly linearly with age, and a significant reduction was already apparent by age approximately 40. Bulk unsorted PBMC profiling prevented conclusive comparison of naive and antigen-experienced compartments. Compared with the aged group, the long-lived group had more naive CD4+ T cells, fewer expanded clones and increased TCR diversity, suggesting age selection.

Donors were 30 to 45 systemically healthy Caucasian individuals from Russia aged roughly 6 to 90 years. Each donor gave roughly 9.5 milliliters of peripheral blood, collected into EDTA-treated Vacutainer tubes. Ficoll-Paque density-gradient centrifugation was used to isolate PBMCs, with at least 6.5 million obtained per sample. Trizol reagent was used to extract total RNA from the PBMCs, yielding at least 5.5 micrograms per sample. Naive CD45RAhigh/CD27high T cell percentages were measured by flow cytometry on a PBMC aliquot from every donor. Recombination linked TRBV12-3 or TRBV12-4 to TRBJ2-1; TRBD2 is perhaps the D gene, given 9 matching bases. The source of this sequence is a man between 65 and 79 years old in good health. The sequencing input was blood. The DNA sequence reads TGTGCCAGCAAAAGTCAGGGGGCCCTAGCGGGACCGTACAATGAGCAGTTCTTC. Translated, this is CASKSQGALAGPYNEQFF.